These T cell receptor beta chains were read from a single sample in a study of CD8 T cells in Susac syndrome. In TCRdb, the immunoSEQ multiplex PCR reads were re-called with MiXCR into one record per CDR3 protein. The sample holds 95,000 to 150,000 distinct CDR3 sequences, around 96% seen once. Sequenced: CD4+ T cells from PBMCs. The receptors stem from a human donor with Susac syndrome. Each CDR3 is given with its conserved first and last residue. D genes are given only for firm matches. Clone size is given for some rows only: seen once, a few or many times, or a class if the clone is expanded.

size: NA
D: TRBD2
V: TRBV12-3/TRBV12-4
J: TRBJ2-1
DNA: TGTGCCAGCAGAGTTTCCGGGACTAGGTACAATGAGCAGTTCTTC
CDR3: CASRVSGTRYNEQFF

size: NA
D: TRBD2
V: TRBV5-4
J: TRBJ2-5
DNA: TGTGCCAGCAGCCCGGGACTAGCTGGAGAGACCCAGTACTTC
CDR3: CASSPGLAGETQYF

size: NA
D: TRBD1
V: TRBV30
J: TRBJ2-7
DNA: TGTGCCTGGGAAACCCAGGGGGCGATCGAGCAGTACTTC
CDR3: CAWETQGAIEQYF

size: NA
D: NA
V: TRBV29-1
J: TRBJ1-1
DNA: TGCAGCGTTCTTGTGCCAGGACCTGAAGCTTTCTTT
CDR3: CSVLVPGPEAFF

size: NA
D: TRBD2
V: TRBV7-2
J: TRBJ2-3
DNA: TGTGCCAGCAGCCCGACTAGCGGGAGATCTGGTTCGCAGTATTTT
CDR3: CASSPTSGRSGSQYF

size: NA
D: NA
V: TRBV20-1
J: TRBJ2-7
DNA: TGCAGTGCTAGAGATCGGGACCGACCCTACGAGCAGTACTTC
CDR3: CSARDRDRPYEQYF

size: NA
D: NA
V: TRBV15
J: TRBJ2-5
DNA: TGTGCCACCAGCAGAGATCGGGAGCCCCGCGAGACCCAGTACTTC
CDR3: CATSRDREPRETQYF

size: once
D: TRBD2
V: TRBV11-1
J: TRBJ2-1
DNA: TGTGCCAGCAGCGAAAGACTAGCGGGAGGGCCGGATGAGCAGTTCTTC
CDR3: CASSERLAGGPDEQFF

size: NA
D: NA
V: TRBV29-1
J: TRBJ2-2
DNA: TGCAGCGGGCGGCCCGGATTCACCGGGGAGCTGTTTTTT
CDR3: CSGRPGFTGELFF

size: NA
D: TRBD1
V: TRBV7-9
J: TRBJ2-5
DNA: TGTGCCAGCAGCCCGAGTGGGACAGGGGGCGCGGAGACCCAGTACTTC
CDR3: CASSPSGTGGAETQYF

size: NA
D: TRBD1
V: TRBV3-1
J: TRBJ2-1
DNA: TGTGCCAGCAGCTTACAGGGGCGTGAGCAGTTCTTC
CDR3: CASSLQGREQFF

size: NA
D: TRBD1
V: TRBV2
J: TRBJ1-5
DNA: TGTGCCAGCAGTCGACAGGGAAGCAATCAGCCCCAGCATTTT
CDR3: CASSRQGSNQPQHF

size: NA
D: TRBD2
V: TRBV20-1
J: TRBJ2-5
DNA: TGCAGTGCCCGGGGACTAACCTTCCCTGAGACCCAGTACTTC
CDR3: CSARGLTFPETQYF

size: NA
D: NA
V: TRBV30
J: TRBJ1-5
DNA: TGTGCCTGGAGTGGCCCGGGACAAATCAATCAGCCCCAGCATTTT
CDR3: CAWSGPGQINQPQHF

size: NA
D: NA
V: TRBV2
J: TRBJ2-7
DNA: TGTGCCAGCGCCCTCTCCTACGAGCAGTACTTC
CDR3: CASALSYEQYF

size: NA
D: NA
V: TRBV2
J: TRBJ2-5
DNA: TGTGCCAGCAGTGCCGGGATATCGGGGGAGACCCAGTACTTC
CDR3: CASSAGISGETQYF

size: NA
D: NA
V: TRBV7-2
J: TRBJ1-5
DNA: TGTGCCAGCAGCTTTAATGATCAGCCCCAGCATTTT
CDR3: CASSFNDQPQHF

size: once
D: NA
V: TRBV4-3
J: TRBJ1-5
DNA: TGCGCCAGCAGCCAAGGTGCGGATGTCAAATCAACCCAGCATTTT
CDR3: CASSQGADVKSTQHF